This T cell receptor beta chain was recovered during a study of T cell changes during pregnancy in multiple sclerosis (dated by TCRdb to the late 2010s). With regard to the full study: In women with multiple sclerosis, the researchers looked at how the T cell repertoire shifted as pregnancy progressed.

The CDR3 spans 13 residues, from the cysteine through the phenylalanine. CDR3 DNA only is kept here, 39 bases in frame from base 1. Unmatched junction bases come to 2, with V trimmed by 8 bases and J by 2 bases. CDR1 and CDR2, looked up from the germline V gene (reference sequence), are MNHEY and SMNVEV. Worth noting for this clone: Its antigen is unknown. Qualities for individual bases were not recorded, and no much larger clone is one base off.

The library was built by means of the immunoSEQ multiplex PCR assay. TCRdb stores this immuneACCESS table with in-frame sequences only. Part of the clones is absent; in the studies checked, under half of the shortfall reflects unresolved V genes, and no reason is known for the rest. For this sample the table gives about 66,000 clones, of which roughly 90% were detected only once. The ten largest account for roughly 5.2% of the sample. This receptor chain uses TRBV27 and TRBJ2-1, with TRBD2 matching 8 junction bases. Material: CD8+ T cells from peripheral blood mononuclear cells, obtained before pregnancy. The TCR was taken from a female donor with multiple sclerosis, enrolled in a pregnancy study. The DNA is TGTGCCAGCGCGGGGGGAACCTACAATGAGCAGTTCTTC. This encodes CASAGGTYNEQFF.